The 17 T cell receptor beta chains below all came from one sample that was sequenced in a study of technical replicates of blood from several donors. The protocol was immunoSEQ multiplex PCR, while the TCRdb copy is restricted to in-frame clones and leaves out a portion. Seen here are 70,000 to 95,000 clones, about 90% observed once, and the top ten hold 0.39%. Sequencing was done on a sample of T cells isolated from PBMCs. Source of these receptors: a human donor in good health. Some clones in this sample may be carry-over from other donors' samples.

The chain combines TRBV11-3 with TRBJ2-3; tentative D call: TRBD2 (6 bases). This CDR3 is built from 16 residues. V lost 4 bases, J lost 6 bases, and 20 bases lay in between. Germline V gene data show CDR1 as SGHNT and CDR2 as YENEEA. The CDR3 sequence is CASSSLSGPLPDTQYF. The CDR3 coding sequence is TGTGCCAGCAGCTCACTTAGCGGCCCTTTACCGGATACGCAGTATTTT.

The chain carries TRBV5-4 and TRBJ2-7, with a tentative D call TRBD2 (6 bases). Germline values: CDR1 SGHNT, CDR2 YYREEE (reference sequence). This CDR3 has 15 residues. The ends were cut back, 0 bases at V and 7 bases at J, with 17 bases in the middle. This CDR3 is CASSLAVGGAEEQYF. CDR3 sequence (DNA): TGTGCCAGCAGCTTGGCGGTCGGGGGAGCAGAAGAGCAGTACTTC.

The rearrangement uses TRBV11-1 and TRBJ2-5; 10 bases match TRBD2. V was clipped by 8 bases and J by 4 bases; unmatched bases: 13. The CDR3 consists of 16 residues. Germline assignment: CDR1 SGHAT and CDR2 FQDESV (reference sequence). In DNA form, the CDR3 reads TGTGCCAGCGGCCCTCGGACTAGCGGAAGGGGAGAGACCCAGTACTTC. As protein: CASGPRTSGRGETQYF.

V is TRBV7-3 and J is TRBJ2-2; 9 positions agree with TRBD1. CDR1 and CDR2 from the germline V gene are SGHTA and FQGTGA. Trimming removed 5 bases from V and 7 bases from J; junction bases left unmatched: 11. CDR3 length equals 16 residues. The CDR3 nucleotides are TGTGCCAGCAGCGGTGGGACAGGGAGGACGAGCGGGGAGCTGTTTTTT. It specifies CASSGGTGRTSGELFF.

J is TRBJ2-5 and V is TRBV4-2; D is unclear. The CDR3 is made up of 13 amino acids. The V gene's germline CDR1 is LGHNA and CDR2 YNFKEQ. Trimming pared 1 base from V and 5 bases from J, leaving 8 bases between. The CDR3, as DNA: TGTGCCAGCAGCCAAGTTGAGGAGGAGACCCAGTACTTC. It codes for CASSQVEEETQYF.

CDR3 sequence: CASSVGLGNPLYEQYF. The CDR3 bases are TGTGCCAGCAGCGTAGGACTAGGTAATCCACTATACGAGCAGTACTTC. The rearrangement links TRBV9 to TRBJ2-7, with TRBD2 as a possible D gene (6 bases). V was pared by 0 bases and J by 4 bases, with 17 bases between. Germline V gene data show CDR1 as SGDLS and CDR2 as YYNGEE. CDR3 length: 16 amino acids.

The chain has TRBV7-2 and TRBJ2-7, with D perhaps matching TRBD2 (5 bases). Germline V gene data show CDR1 as SGHTA and CDR2 as FQGNSA. The V end was cut by 4 bases, the J end by 4 bases, with 14 bases between. CDR3 length: 14 amino acids. The chain's CDR3 is CASSSGSGPYEQYF. The CDR3 region has the DNA TGTGCCAGCAGCTCGGGGAGCGGTCCTTACGAGCAGTACTTC. Filled out from reference TRBV7-2 and TRBJ2-7, the complete variable domain reads GAGVSQSPSNKVTEKGKDVELRCDPISGHTALYWYRQSLGQGLEFLIYFQGNSAPDKSGLPSDRFSAERTGGSVSTLTIQRTQQEDSAVYLCASSSGSGPYEQYFGPGTRLTVT.

The chain carries TRBV4-2 and TRBJ2-1; 8 positions agree with TRBD1. CDR1 and CDR2 (germline): LGHNA, YNFKEQ. V shed 0 bases, J shed 9 bases, and the junction held 7 bases outside the gene matches. The CDR3 sequence is 15 residues long. CDR3 in DNA: TGTGCCAGCAGCCAAGAATGGACAGGGCTAAGTGAGCAGTTCTTC. It codes for CASSQEWTGLSEQFF.

V is TRBV25-1 and J is TRBJ2-7; 9 bases align to TRBD1. CDR3 size: 12 residues. The germline CDR1 and CDR2 sequences are MGHDK and SYGVNS. The trim removed 3 bases at V and 6 bases at J, leaving 0 bases unmatched. CDR3 in DNA: TGTGCCAGCAGTGAGGACAGGGGCGAGCAGTACTTC. Encoded protein: CASSEDRGEQYF.

The gene calls are TRBV15 and TRBJ2-1; D is unresolved. Trimming took 5 bases from V and 4 from J, leaving 9 bases between them. The CDR3 has 13 amino acids. CDR1 is LNHNV, CDR2 YYDKDF, per germline (reference sequence). The CDR3 loop reads CATSVSLYNEQFF. Here the CDR3 DNA reads TGTGCCACCAGCGTGAGTTTGTACAATGAGCAGTTCTTC.

J is TRBJ1-1 and V is TRBV6-1, with D uncertain. Looked up from germline, CDR1 is MNHNS and CDR2 is SASEGT. There are 12 residues in the CDR3. The germline V and J ends were trimmed by 6 bases and 4 bases, with 9 bases remaining between them. Here the CDR3 DNA reads TGTGCCAGCAGGGTCTACAGCACTGAAGCTTTCTTT. Protein sequence: CASRVYSTEAFF.

The gene calls are TRBV6-5 and TRBJ1-1; D unclear. V lost 1 base to trimming and J lost 1 base, with 7 bases between them. The CDR3 covers 14 residues. Per germline, CDR1 MNHEY and CDR2 SVGAGI. The CDR3 loop is CASSYYFGNTEAFF. CDR3 coding DNA: TGTGCCAGCAGTTACTACTTCGGGAACACTGAAGCTTTCTTT.

The table lists this clone with a few counts. CDR3 region: CASSPRLMNTEAFF. The DNA for the CDR3 is TGTGCCAGCAGCCCCCGTTTAATGAACACTGAAGCTTTCTTT. The V gene is TRBV9, the J gene TRBJ1-1; D not resolved. The germline V gene has CDR1 SGDLS and CDR2 YYNGEE. Trimming shortened V by 4 bases and J by 0 bases, and 10 bases separated the two germline ends. This CDR3 has 14 amino acids.

This rearrangement joins TRBV30 to TRBJ2-4, with D maybe TRBD1 (6 bases). Germline CDR1 reads GTSNPN; CDR2 reads SVGIG (reference sequence). Trimming took off 4 bases at V and 3 bases at J, with 10 bases between the two ends. This CDR3 region has 13 residues. In DNA, the CDR3 is TGTGCCTGGACCCCGGACAGCAAAAACATTCAGTACTTC. This translates into CAWTPDSKNIQYF.

The rearrangement links TRBV6-5 to TRBJ1-1; no reliable D call. The CDR3 extends over 11 amino acids. V lost 6 bases to trimming and J lost 5 bases, with 7 bases between them. The germline CDR1 and CDR2 sequences are MNHEY and SVGAGI. CDR3 residues: CASRTRTEAFF. Written as DNA, the CDR3 is TGTGCCAGCAGGACGAGGACTGAAGCTTTCTTT.

The rearrangement joins TRBV21-1 to TRBJ1-4; TRBD1 was called by the table and not checked on the DNA. TRBV21-1 is an annotated pseudogene. The CDR3 is 18 amino acids. CDR3 region: CASSKQPRQLATNEKLFF. DNA of the CDR3: TGTGCCAGCAGCAAACAACCCCGACAGCTTGCAACTAATGAAAAACTGTTTTTT.

This clone was counted between two and nine times. The genes are TRBV7-3 and TRBJ1-5; no clear D. The V end was cut by 1 base, the J end by 5 bases, with 6 bases between. Germline values: CDR1 SGHTA, CDR2 FQGTGA. CDR3 length: 13 amino acids. CDR3 nucleotide sequence: TGTGCCAGCAGCTTAAACAGAGATCAGCCCCAGCATTTT. Translation gives CASSLNRDQPQHF.